A selection of T cell receptor beta chains follows, all from one sample in a study of T-cell reconstitution after alpha-beta-depleted transplantation in children. In TCRdb, the PCR reads were re-called with MiXCR into one record per CDR3 protein. The sample lists some 840,000 distinct CDR3 sequences, 16% seen once, with approximately 5% in the top ten. Sequenced here: PBMCs, mostly from graft donor cells, sampled 360 days after TCRalphabeta/CD19-depleted stem cell transplant. Receptors originate from a male patient younger than 18 who had a stem cell transplant for acute lymphoblastic leukemia, so the T cells may come from the graft donor. Each CDR3 is given with its conserved first and last residue. A D gene is named only where the DNA matches it firmly. Clone size is stated in some rows and not others, as once, few, many or a class when expanded.

V gene	J gene	D gene	clone size	CDR3 protein	CDR3 DNA
TRBV4-1	TRBJ2-3	.	.	CASSKTNSDTQYF	TGCGCCAGCAGCAAGACCAACTCCGATACGCAGTATTTT
TRBV5-1	TRBJ2-1	.	many	CASSLGGYNEQFF	TGTGCCAGCAGCTTAGGGGGATACAATGAGCAGTTCTTC
TRBV15	TRBJ2-5	TRBD2	few	CATAEGTSGSLETQYF	TGTGCCACCGCGGAAGGGACTAGCGGGAGCTTGGAGACCCAGTACTTC
TRBV4-1	TRBJ2-7	.	.	CASSQVRLGLKGQYF	TGCGCCAGCAGCCAAGTGCGTCTAGGGCTTAAAGGGCAGTACTTC
TRBV6-5	TRBJ2-3	.	few	CASSYSIQGLLRHTQYF	TGTGCCAGCAGTTACTCGATACAGGGCCTCCTTAGGCATACGCAGTATTTT
TRBV7-9	TRBJ1-2	TRBD1	.	CASSFSGQALSYGYTF	TGTGCCAGCAGCTTTAGTGGACAGGCTCTGTCCTATGGCTACACCTTC
TRBV20-1	TRBJ2-3	.	few	CSARWAVADTQYF	TGCAGTGCTAGGTGGGCAGTGGCAGATACGCAGTATTTT
TRBV12-3/TRBV12-4	TRBJ2-3	.	.	CASGPHLGSPDTQYF	TGTGCCAGCGGTCCCCACCTTGGGAGCCCAGATACGCAGTATTTT
TRBV19	TRBJ2-7	TRBD1	.	CASSARGRGGYEQHF	TGTGCCAGTAGTGCTCGAGGACGAGGGGGCTACGAGCAGCACTTC
TRBV7-3	TRBJ2-7	.	few	CASRLQAGVSEQYF	TGTGCCAGCAGGTTACAGGCAGGGGTCTCGGAGCAGTACTTC
TRBV25-1	TRBJ2-1	TRBD2	few	CASTRAGALTSYNEQFF	TGTGCCAGCACCCGAGCGGGAGCACTGACATCCTACAATGAGCAGTTCTTC
TRBV5-1	TRBJ2-1	.	many	CASSLAFLTGHNEQFF	TGCGCCAGCAGCTTGGCCTTCCTAACGGGCCACAATGAGCAGTTCTTC
TRBV5-1	TRBJ2-7	TRBD1	.	CASSFWTGPGYEQYF	TGCGCCAGCAGCTTCTGGACAGGGCCGGGATACGAGCAGTACTTC
TRBV18	TRBJ1-1	.	.	CASSPNVATEAFF	TGTGCCAGCTCACCAAATGTGGCAACTGAAGCTTTCTTT
TRBV5-1	TRBJ2-1	TRBD1	few	CASSLAGDRGFSEQFF	TGCGCCAGCAGCCTGGCTGGGGACAGGGGATTTAGTGAGCAGTTCTTC
TRBV4-1	TRBJ1-1	.	many	CASSQDQGRDTEAFF	TGCGCCAGCAGCCAAGATCAGGGGAGGGACACTGAAGCTTTCTTT
TRBV3-1	TRBJ1-1	.	few	CASSQRGRGTEAFF	TGTGCCAGCAGCCAAAGAGGTCGAGGGACTGAAGCTTTCTTT
TRBV7-6	TRBJ2-7	TRBD2	.	CASSSRLADEQYF	TGTGCCAGCAGCTCTCGACTAGCTGACGAGCAGTACTTC